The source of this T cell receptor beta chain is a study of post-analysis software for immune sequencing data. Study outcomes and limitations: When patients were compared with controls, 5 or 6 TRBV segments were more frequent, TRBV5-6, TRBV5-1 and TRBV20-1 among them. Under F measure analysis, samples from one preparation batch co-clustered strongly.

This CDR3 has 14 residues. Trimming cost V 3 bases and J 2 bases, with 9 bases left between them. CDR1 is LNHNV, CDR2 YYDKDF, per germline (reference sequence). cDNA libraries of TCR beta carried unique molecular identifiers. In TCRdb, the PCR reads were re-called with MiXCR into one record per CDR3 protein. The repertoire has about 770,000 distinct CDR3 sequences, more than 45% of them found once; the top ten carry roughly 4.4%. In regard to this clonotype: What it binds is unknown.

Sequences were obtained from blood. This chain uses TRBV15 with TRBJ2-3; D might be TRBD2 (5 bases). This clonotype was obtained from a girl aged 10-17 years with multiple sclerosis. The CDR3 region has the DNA TGTGCCACCAGCAGCGAGAGGGACACAGATACGCAGTATTTT. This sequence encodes CATSSERDTDTQYF.